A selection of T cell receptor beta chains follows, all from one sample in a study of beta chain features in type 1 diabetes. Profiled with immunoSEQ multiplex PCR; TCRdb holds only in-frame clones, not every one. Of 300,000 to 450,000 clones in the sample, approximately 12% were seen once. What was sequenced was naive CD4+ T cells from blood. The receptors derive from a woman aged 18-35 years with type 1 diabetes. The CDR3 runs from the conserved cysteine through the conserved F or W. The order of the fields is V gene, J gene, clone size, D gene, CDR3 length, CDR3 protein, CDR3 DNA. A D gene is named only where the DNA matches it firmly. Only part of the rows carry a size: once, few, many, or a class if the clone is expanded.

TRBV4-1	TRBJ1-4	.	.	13	CASSRTDNEKLFF	TGCGCCAGCAGCCGGACAGATAATGAAAAACTGTTTTTT
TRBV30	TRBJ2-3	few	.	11	CAWTSKDTQYF	TGTGCCTGGACAAGCAAGGATACGCAGTATTTT
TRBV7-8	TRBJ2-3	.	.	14	CASSLASRADTQYF	TGTGCCAGCAGCTTAGCTTCCCGGGCAGATACGCAGTATTTT
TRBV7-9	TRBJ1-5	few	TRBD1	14	CASSAGTGNQPQHF	TGTGCCAGCAGCGCCGGGACAGGAAATCAGCCCCAGCATTTT
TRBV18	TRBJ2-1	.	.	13	CASSMTGYNEQFF	TGTGCCAGCTCGATGACGGGCTACAATGAGCAGTTCTTC
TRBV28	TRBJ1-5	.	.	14	CASSLQGRNQPQHF	TGTGCCAGCAGTTTACAGGGTCGGAATCAGCCCCAGCATTTT
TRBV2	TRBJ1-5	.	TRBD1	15	CASSAGQAVGQPQHF	TGTGCCAGCAGCGCCGGACAGGCAGTTGGTCAGCCCCAGCATTTT
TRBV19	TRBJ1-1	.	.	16	CASSLSASGMNTEAFF	TGTGCCAGTAGTTTATCTGCTTCGGGGATGAACACTGAAGCTTTCTTT
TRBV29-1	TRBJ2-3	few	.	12	CSVERARGTQYF	TGCAGCGTTGAACGGGCCCGGGGTACGCAGTATTTT
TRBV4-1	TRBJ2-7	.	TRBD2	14	CASSPPGRGYEQYF	TGCGCCAGCAGCCCCCCCGGGAGGGGCTACGAGCAGTACTTC
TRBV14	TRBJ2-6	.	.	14	CASSHSSGANVLTF	TGTGCCAGCAGCCATAGCTCTGGGGCCAACGTCCTGACTTTC
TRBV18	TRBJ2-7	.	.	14	CASSPDRRAYEQYF	TGTGCCAGCTCACCAGACAGAAGAGCCTACGAGCAGTACTTC
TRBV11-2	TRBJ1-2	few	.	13	CASSSHPLDGYTF	TGTGCCAGCAGCTCGCATCCACTTGATGGCTACACCTTC
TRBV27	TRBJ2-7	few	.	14	CASSLRAGSYEQYF	TGTGCCAGCAGTTTAAGGGCGGGGTCCTACGAGCAGTACTTC
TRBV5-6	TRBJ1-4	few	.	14	CASSPRARSSILLF	TGTGCCAGCAGCCCACGAGCTAGGTCCTCCATCCTCCTTTTT
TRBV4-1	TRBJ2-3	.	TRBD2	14	CASSLRRGADTQYF	TGCGCCAGCAGCTTAAGACGGGGGGCAGATACGCAGTATTTT
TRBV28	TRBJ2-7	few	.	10	CASRAREQYF	TGTGCCAGCAGAGCCAGGGAGCAGTACTTC
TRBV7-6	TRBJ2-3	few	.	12	CASSPAGDTQYF	TGTGCCAGCAGCCCAGCGGGAGATACGCAGTATTTT